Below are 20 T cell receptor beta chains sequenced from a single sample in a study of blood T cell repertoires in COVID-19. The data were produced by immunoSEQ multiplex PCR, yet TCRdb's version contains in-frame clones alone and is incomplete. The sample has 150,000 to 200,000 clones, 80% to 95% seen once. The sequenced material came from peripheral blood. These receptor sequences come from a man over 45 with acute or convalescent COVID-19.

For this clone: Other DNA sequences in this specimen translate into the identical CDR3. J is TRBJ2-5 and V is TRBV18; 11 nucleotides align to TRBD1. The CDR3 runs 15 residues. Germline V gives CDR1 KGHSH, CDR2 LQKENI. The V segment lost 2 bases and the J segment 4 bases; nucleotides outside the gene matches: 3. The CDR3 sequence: CASSPGTGGGETQYF. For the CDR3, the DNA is TGTGCCAGCTCACCAGGGACAGGGGGAGGAGAGACCCAGTACTTC.

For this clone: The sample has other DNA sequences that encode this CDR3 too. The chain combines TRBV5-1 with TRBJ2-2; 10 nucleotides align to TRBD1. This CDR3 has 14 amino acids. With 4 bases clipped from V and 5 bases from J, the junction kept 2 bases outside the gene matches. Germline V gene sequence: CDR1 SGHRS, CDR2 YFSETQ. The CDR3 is CASSLGQGTGELFF. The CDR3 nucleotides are TGCGCCAGCAGCCTGGGACAGGGGACCGGGGAGCTGTTTTTT.

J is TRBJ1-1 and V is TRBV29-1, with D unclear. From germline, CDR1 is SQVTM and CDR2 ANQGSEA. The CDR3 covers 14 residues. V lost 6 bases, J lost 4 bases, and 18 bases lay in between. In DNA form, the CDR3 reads TGCAGCGTAACGGACGGGGTAGCGTTCACTGAAGCTTTCTTT. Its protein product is CSVTDGVAFTEAFF.

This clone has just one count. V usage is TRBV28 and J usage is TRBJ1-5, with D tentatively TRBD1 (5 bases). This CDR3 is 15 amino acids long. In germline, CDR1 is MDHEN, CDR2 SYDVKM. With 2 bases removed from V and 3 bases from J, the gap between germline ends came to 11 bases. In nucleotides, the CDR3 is TGTGCCAGCAGTTTACTGGGGGGAGACAATCAGCCCCAGCATTTT. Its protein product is CASSLLGGDNQPQHF.

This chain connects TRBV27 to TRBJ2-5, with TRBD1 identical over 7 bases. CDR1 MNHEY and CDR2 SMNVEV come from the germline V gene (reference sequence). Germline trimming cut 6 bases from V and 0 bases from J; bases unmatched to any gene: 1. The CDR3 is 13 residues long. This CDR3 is CASRGQNQETQYF. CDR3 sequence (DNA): TGTGCCAGCAGGGGACAGAACCAAGAGACCCAGTACTTC.

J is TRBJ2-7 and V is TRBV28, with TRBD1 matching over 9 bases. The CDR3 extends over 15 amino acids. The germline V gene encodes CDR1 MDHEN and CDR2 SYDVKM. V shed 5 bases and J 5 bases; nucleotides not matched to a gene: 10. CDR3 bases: TGTGCCAGCAGTGCCCCCGGGACAGGGACCGACGAGCAGTACTTC. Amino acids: CASSAPGTGTDEQYF.

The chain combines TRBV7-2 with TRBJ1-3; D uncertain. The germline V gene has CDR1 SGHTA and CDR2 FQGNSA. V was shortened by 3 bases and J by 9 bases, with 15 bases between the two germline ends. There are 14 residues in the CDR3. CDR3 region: CASSLVPSGGTIYF. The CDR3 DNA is TGTGCCAGCAGCTTGGTCCCCTCCGGAGGCACCATATATTTT.

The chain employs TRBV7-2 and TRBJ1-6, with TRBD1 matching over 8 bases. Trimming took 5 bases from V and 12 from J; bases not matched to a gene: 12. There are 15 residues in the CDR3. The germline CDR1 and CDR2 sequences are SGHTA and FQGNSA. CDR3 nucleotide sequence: TGTGCCAGCAGCGGAGGGCAGGGGGCGCTTGGACCCCTCCACTTT. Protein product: CASSGGQGALGPLHF.

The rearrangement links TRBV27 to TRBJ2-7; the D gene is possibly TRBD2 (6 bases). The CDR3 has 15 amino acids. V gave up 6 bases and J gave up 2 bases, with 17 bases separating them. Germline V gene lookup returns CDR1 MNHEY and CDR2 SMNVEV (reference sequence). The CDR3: CASSQTPSATYEQYF. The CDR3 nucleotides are TGTGCCAGCAGCCAAACCCCTAGCGCCACCTACGAGCAGTACTTC.

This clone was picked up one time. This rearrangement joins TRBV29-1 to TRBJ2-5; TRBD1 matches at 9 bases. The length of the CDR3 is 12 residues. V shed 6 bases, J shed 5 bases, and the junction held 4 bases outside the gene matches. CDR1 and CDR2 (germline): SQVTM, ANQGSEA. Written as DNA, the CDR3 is TGCAGCGTCGGACAGGGGAGGGAGACCCAGTACTTC. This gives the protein CSVGQGRETQYF.

CDR3 DNA sequence: TGTGCCAGCAGCCAAGATCCACAGGGGTACTATGGCTACACCTTC. This encodes CASSQDPQGYYGYTF. The chain uses TRBV4-2 and TRBJ1-2, with 7 bases fitting TRBD1. Per germline, CDR1 LGHNA and CDR2 YNFKEQ. The CDR3 sequence is 15 residues long. V lost 0 bases, J lost 3 bases, and 4 bases stayed unmatched.

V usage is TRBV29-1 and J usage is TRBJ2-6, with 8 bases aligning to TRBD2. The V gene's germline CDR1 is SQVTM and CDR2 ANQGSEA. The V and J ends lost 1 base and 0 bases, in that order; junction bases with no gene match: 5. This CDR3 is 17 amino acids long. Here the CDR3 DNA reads TGCAGCGTTGAAGTTAGGAGCGGGAGCTCTGGGGCCAACGTCCTGACTTTC. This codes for CSVEVRSGSSGANVLTF.

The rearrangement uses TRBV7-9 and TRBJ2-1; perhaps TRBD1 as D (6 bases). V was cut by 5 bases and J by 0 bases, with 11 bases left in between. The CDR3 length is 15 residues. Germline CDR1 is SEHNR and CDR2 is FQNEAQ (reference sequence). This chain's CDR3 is CASSRGQSSYNEQFF. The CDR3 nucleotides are TGTGCCAGCAGCCGCGGACAGAGCTCCTACAATGAGCAGTTCTTC.

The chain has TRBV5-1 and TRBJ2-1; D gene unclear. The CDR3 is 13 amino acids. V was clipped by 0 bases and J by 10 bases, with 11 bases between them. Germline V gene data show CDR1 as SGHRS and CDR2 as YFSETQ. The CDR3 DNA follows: TGCGCCAGCAGCTTGGCAACCTACCAAGAGCAGTTCTTC. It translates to CASSLATYQEQFF.

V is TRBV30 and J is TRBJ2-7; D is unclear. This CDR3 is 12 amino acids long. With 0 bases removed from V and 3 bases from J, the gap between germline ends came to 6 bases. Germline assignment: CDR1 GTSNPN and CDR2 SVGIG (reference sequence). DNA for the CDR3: TGTGCCTGGAGTGTGAGCCACTACGAGCAGTACTTC. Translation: CAWSVSHYEQYF.

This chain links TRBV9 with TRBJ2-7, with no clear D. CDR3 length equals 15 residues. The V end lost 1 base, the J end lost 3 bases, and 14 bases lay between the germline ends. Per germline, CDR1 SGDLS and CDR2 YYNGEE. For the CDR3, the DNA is TGTGCCAGCAGCGTATCCTCCGCCGCCAGCTACGAGCAGTACTTC. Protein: CASSVSSAASYEQYF. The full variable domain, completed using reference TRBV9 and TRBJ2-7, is DSGVTQTPKHLITATGQRVTLRCSPRSGDLSVYWYQQSLDQGLQFLIQYYNGEERAKGNILERFSAQQFPDLHSELNLSSLELGDSALYFCASSVSSAASYEQYFGPGTRLTVT.

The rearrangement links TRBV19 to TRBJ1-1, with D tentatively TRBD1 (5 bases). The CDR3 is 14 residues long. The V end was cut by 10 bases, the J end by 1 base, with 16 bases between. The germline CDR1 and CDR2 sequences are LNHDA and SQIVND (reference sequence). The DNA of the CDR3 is TGTGCCACCCTTGGGCGACAGCGGAACACTGAAGCTTTCTTT. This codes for CATLGRQRNTEAFF. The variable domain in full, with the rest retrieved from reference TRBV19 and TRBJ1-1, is DGGITQSPKYLFRKEGQNVTLSCEQNLNHDAMYWYRQDPGQGLRLIYYSQIVNDFQKGDIAEGYSVSREKKESFPLTVTSAQKNPTAFYLCATLGRQRNTEAFFGQGTRLTVV.

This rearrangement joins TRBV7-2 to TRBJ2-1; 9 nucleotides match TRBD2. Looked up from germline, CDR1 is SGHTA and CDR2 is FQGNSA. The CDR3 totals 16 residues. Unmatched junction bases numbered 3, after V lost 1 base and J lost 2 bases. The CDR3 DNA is TGTGCCAGCAGCTTAGGTGGCGGGAGGGCCTACAATGAGCAGTTCTTC. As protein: CASSLGGGRAYNEQFF.

Here the CDR3 reads CASSRLGGPTDTQYF. CDR3 sequence (DNA): TGTGCCAGCAGCCGCCTCGGGGGGCCCACAGATACGCAGTATTTT. The chain joins TRBV14 to TRBJ2-3; TRBD2 is a possible D gene (7 bases). The germline V gene has CDR1 SGHDN and CDR2 FVKESK. V was pared by 4 bases and J by 2 bases, with 13 bases between. The CDR3 has 15 residues.

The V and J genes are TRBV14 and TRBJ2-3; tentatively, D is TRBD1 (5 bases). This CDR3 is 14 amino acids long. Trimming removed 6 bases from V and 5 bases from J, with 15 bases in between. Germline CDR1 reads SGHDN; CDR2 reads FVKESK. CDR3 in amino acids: CASRPSGRGDTQYF. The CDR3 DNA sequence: TGTGCCAGCAGGCCCTCAGGGCGAGGAGATACGCAGTATTTT.